A selection of T cell receptor beta chains follows, all from one sample in a study of blood T cell repertoires in COVID-19. TCRdb keeps only in-frame clones here, not all; method: immunoSEQ multiplex PCR. The table records some 240,000 clones, over 80% of them present only once. Sequencing input: peripheral blood. The receptors were sampled from a woman in her forties who had recovered from COVID-19. The CDR3 runs from the conserved cysteine through the conserved F or W. D genes are given only for firm matches. The listing skips clone size in some rows; elsewhere it reads once, few, many or a size class.

d_gene	v_gene	abundance	j_gene	CDR3aa	CDR3nt
-	TRBV5-6	-	TRBJ1-6	CASSNEGGYNSPLHF	TGTGCCAGCAGCAATGAAGGGGGCTATAATTCACCCCTCCACTTT
TRBD1	TRBV29-1	-	TRBJ2-5	CSVEPGTVQETQYF	TGCAGCGTTGAGCCTGGGACAGTCCAAGAGACCCAGTACTTC
-	TRBV11-3	-	TRBJ2-1	CASSLLARRYNEQFF	TGTGCCAGCAGCTTACTAGCGAGACGCTACAATGAGCAGTTCTTC
-	TRBV19	-	TRBJ2-2	CASSIYTGELFF	TGTGCCAGTAGTATATATACCGGGGAGCTGTTTTTT
-	TRBV28	-	TRBJ1-2	CASWLEGTGNYGYTF	TGTGCCAGCTGGCTCGAGGGTACAGGGAACTATGGCTACACCTTC
TRBD1	TRBV28	-	TRBJ2-7	CASSFPTRDRGPDEQYF	TGTGCCAGCAGTTTCCCGACGCGGGACAGGGGGCCTGACGAGCAGTACTTC
TRBD2	TRBV19	-	TRBJ2-4	CASSMASWAGRAGIQYF	TGTGCCAGTAGTATGGCGTCCTGGGCAGGGAGGGCAGGCATTCAGTACTTC
TRBD1	TRBV19	-	TRBJ1-4	CASTEQGNEKLFF	TGTGCCAGTACTGAACAGGGGAATGAAAAACTGTTTTTT
-	TRBV27	-	TRBJ1-1	CASRSGTLRAFF	TGTGCCAGCAGGTCCGGGACACTTCGAGCTTTCTTT
-	TRBV4-1	-	TRBJ1-1	CASSQARAAMNTEAFF	TGCGCCAGCAGCCAAGCGAGGGCTGCGATGAACACTGAAGCTTTCTTT
-	TRBV14	-	TRBJ1-1	CASSQDRNTEAFF	TGTGCCAGCAGCCAAGATAGGAACACTGAAGCTTTCTTT
-	TRBV10-3	-	TRBJ1-4	CAISDQVTTNEKLFF	TGTGCCATCAGCGACCAGGTGACAACTAATGAAAAACTGTTTTTT
-	TRBV5-1	-	TRBJ2-7	CASSTTGSPYEQYF	TGCGCCAGCAGCACAACAGGGAGCCCCTACGAGCAGTACTTC
-	TRBV4-1	-	TRBJ1-4	CASSLTLAREKLFF	TGCGCCAGCAGCCTCACTTTGGCGAGGGAAAAACTGTTTTTT
TRBD1	TRBV7-9	few	TRBJ2-2	CASSFGTASTGELFF	TGTGCCAGCAGCTTTGGGACAGCTAGCACCGGGGAGCTGTTTTTT
-	TRBV5-1	-	TRBJ1-1	CASSPSFSGVTEAFF	TGCGCCAGCAGCCCCAGTTTTTCAGGGGTGACTGAAGCTTTCTTT
TRBD2	TRBV4-2	-	TRBJ2-7	CASSQDLGRGGGLASYEQYF	TGTGCCAGCAGCCAAGATTTGGGGCGGGGGGGCGGCCTGGCGTCCTACGAGCAGTACTTC
-	TRBV2	-	TRBJ2-5	CASSDRVTSETQYF	TGTGCCAGCAGTGACAGGGTTACTTCAGAGACCCAGTACTTC
TRBD2	TRBV7-2	-	TRBJ2-2	CASSRRLADFAGELFF	TGTGCCAGCAGCAGGAGACTAGCGGATTTCGCCGGGGAGCTGTTTTTT
TRBD2	TRBV5-4	-	TRBJ2-1	CASRQTSGVGEQFF	TGTGCCAGCCGCCAGACTAGCGGGGTCGGTGAGCAGTTCTTC
TRBD1	TRBV12-3/TRBV12-4	-	TRBJ1-2	CATDRGDGYTF	TGTGCTACGGACAGGGGGGACGGCTACACCTTC
-	TRBV27	-	TRBJ1-5	CASSLSGGASNQPQHF	TGTGCCAGCAGTTTATCAGGAGGGGCGAGTAATCAGCCCCAGCATTTT
-	TRBV7-9	-	TRBJ2-2	CASSHWGVSYTGELFF	TGTGCCAGCAGCCACTGGGGGGTGAGCTACACCGGGGAGCTGTTTTTT
TRBD1	TRBV6-5	-	TRBJ2-1	CASSYSRGLPGNEQFF	TGTGCCAGCAGTTACTCCAGGGGGCTACCAGGAAATGAGCAGTTCTTC
TRBD1	TRBV5-1	-	TRBJ1-4	CASSSLTGGNEKLFF	TGCGCCAGCAGCTCCCTAACAGGGGGTAATGAAAAACTGTTTTTT
-	TRBV6-6	-	TRBJ1-1	CASSPAGGELRRTEAFF	TGTGCCAGCAGTCCCGCGGGGGGGGAGCTGAGGCGCACTGAAGCTTTCTTT
TRBD1	TRBV6-5	-	TRBJ1-1	CASSYEGAWNTEAFF	TGTGCCAGCAGTTACGAGGGGGCATGGAACACTGAAGCTTTCTTT
-	TRBV30	-	TRBJ1-1	CAWSASDRIMNTEAFF	TGTGCCTGGAGTGCCTCAGACAGAATAATGAACACTGAAGCTTTCTTT